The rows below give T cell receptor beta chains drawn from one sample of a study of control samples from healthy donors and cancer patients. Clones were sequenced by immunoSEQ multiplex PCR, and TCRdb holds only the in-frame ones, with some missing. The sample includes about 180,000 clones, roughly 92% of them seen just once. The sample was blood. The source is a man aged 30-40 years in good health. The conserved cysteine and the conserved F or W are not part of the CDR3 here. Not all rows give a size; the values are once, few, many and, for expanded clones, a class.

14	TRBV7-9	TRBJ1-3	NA	ASSLNPGGAGNTIY
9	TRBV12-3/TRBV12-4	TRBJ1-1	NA	ASSLDREAF
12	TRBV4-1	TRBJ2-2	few	ASSEGNGAGELF
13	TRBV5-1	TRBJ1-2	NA	ASSTTGNFAYGYT
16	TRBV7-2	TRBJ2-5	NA	ASSLGTSGGALFETQY
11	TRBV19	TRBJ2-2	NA	ASKQGGTGELF
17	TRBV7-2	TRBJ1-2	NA	ASSWGVGKRDRANYGYT
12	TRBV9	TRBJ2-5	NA	ASSPRGAQETQY
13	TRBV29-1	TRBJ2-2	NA	SVEVPRGDTGELF
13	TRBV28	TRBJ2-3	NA	AIAETSGLTDTQY
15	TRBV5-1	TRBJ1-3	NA	ASSLKGVGLNGNTIY
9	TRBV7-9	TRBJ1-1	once	ASSLVTEAF
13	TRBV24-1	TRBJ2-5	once	ATSDSDGIQETQY
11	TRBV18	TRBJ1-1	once	ASSRLQNTEAF
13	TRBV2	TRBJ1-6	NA	ASSALGADNSPLH
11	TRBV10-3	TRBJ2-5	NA	AIGTEYQETQY
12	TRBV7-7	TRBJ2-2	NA	ASSPRGLAGELF
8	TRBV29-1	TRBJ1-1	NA	SVEDPTAF
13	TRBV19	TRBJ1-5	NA	ASKVGTPHNQPQH
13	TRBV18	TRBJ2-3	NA	ASSSQTSGYDTQY
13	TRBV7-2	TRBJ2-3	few	ASSLPSGGTDTQY
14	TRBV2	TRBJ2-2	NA	ASRGQTGGDTGELF
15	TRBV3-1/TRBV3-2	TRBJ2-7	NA	ASSQGLAGGLSYEQY
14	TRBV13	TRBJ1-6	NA	ASKALGSSYNSPLH